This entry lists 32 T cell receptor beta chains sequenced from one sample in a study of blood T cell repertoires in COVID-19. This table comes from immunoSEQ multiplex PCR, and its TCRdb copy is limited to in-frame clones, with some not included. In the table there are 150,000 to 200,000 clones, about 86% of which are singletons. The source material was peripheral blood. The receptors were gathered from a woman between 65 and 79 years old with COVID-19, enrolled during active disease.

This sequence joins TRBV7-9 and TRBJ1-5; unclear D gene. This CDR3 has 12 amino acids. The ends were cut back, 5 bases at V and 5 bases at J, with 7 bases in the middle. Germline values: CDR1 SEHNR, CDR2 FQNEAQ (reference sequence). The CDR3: CASSLDYQPQHF. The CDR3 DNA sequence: TGTGCCAGCAGCCTGGACTATCAGCCCCAGCATTTT.

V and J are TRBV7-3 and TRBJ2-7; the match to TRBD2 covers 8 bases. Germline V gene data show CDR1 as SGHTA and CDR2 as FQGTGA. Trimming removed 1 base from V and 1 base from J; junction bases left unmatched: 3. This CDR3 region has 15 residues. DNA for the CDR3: TGTGCCAGCAGCTTAAGTAGCGGGAAATCCTACGAGCAGTACTTC. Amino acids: CASSLSSGKSYEQYF. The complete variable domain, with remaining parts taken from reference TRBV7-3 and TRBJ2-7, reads GAGVSQTPSNKVTEKGKYVELRCDPISGHTALYWYRQSLGQGPEFLIYFQGTGAADDSGLPNDRFFAVRPEGSVSTLKIQRTERGDSAVYLCASSLSSGKSYEQYFGPGTRLTVT.

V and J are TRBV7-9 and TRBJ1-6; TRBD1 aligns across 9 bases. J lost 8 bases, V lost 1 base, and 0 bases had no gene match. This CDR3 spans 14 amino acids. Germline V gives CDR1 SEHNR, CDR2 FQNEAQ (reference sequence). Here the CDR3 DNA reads TGTGCCAGCAGCTTAGGGGACAGGGATTCACCCCTCCACTTT. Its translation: CASSLGDRDSPLHF.

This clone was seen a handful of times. The CDR3 reads CAWSLAGKWETQYF. For the CDR3, the DNA is TGTGCCTGGAGTTTAGCGGGCAAATGGGAGACCCAGTACTTC. The chain carries TRBV30 and TRBJ2-5; TRBD2 agrees at 7 bases. The CDR3 loop spans 14 amino acids. V lost 2 bases and J lost 5; bases outside the gene matches: 8. Germline V gene lookup returns CDR1 GTSNPN and CDR2 SVGIG (reference sequence).

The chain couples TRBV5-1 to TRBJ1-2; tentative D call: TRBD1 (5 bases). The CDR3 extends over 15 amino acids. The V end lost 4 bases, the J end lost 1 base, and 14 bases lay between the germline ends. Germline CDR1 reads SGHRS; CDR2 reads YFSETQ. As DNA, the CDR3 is TGCGCCAGCAGCCATATGGGGGGTAATAACTATGGCTACACCTTC. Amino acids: CASSHMGGNNYGYTF.

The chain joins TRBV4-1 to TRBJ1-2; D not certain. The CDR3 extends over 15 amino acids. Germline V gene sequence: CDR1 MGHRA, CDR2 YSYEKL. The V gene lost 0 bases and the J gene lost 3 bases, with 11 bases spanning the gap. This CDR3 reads CASSQDIQAYYGYTF. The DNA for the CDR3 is TGCGCCAGCAGCCAAGATATCCAGGCCTACTATGGCTACACCTTC.

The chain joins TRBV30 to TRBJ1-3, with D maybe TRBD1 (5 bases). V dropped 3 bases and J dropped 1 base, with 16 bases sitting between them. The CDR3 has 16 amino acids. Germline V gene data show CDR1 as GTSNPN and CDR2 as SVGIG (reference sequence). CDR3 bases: TGTGCCTGGAGGGGGCGACCAGGGTTTTCTGGAAACACCATATATTTT. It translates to CAWRGRPGFSGNTIYF.

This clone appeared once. The DNA for the CDR3 is TGCAGTGCTAGGAGGTCTGAGCAGTTCTTC. This gives the protein CSARRSEQFF. V is TRBV20-1 and J is TRBJ2-1; D gene uncertain. Trimming shortened V by 3 bases and J by 9 bases, and 6 bases separated the two germline ends. This CDR3 comprises 10 residues. The germline CDR1 and CDR2 sequences are DFQATT and SNEGSKA (reference sequence).

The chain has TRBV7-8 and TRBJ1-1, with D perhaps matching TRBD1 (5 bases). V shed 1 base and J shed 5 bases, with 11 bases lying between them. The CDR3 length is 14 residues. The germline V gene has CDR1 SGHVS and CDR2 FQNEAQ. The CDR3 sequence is CASSLVAGNTEAFF. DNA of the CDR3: TGTGCCAGCAGCTTAGTTGCAGGGAATACTGAAGCTTTCTTT. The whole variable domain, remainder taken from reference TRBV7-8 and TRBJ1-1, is GAGVSQSPRYKVAKRGQDVALRCDPISGHVSLFWYQQALGQGPEFLTYFQNEAQLDKSGLPSDRFFAERPEGSVSTLKIQRTQQEDSAVYLCASSLVAGNTEAFFGQGTRLTVV.

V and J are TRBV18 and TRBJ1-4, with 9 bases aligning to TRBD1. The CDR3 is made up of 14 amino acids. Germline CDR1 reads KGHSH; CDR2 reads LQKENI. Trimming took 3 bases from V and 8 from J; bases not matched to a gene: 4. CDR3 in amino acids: CASSPGQGAEKLFF. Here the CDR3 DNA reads TGTGCCAGCTCACCGGGACAGGGAGCCGAAAAACTGTTTTTT.

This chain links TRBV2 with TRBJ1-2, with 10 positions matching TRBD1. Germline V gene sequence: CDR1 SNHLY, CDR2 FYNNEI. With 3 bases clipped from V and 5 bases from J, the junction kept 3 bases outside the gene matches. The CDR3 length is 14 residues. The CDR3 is CASSEPGQGYGYTF. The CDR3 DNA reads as TGTGCCAGCAGTGAGCCGGGACAGGGGTATGGCTACACCTTC.

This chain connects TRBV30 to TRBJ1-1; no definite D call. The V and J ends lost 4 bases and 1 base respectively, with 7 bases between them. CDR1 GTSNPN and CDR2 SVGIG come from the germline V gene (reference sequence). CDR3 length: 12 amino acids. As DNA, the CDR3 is TGTGCCTGGACCCCGGGGAACACTGAAGCTTTCTTT. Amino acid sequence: CAWTPGNTEAFF.

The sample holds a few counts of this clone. The CDR3 DNA reads as TGCGCCAGCAGCTTGGCGGGCAGGGGGCCAGAAAAACTGTTTTTT. It specifies CASSLAGRGPEKLFF. The genes are TRBV5-1 and TRBJ1-4, with 8 bases fitting TRBD1. The CDR3 runs to 15 residues. CDR1 is SGHRS and CDR2 is YFSETQ in the germline V gene. The ends lost 0 bases at V and 8 bases at J; junction bases unmatched: 6.

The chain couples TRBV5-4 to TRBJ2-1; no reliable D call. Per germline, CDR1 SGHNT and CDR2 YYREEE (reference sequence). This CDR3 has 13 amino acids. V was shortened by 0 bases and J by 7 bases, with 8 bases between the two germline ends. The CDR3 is CASSLGGINEQFF. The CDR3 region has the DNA TGTGCCAGCAGCTTGGGCGGAATTAATGAGCAGTTCTTC.

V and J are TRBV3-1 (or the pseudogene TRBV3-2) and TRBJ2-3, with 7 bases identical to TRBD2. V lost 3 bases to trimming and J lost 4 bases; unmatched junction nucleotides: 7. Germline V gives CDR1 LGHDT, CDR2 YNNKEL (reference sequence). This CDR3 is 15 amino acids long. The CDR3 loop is CASSHQRDGADTQYF. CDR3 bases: TGTGCCAGCAGCCACCAGCGGGACGGAGCAGATACGCAGTATTTT.

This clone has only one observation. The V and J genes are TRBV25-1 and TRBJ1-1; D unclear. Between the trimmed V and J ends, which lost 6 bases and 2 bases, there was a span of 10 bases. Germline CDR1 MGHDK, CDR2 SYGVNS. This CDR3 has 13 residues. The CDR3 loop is CASRERVNTEAFF. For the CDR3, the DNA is TGTGCCAGCAGGGAGCGCGTAAACACTGAAGCTTTCTTT.

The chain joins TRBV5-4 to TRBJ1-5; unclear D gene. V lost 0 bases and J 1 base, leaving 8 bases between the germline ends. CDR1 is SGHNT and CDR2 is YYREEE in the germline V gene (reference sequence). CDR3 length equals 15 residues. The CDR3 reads CASSLDSGSNQPQHF. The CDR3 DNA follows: TGTGCCAGCAGCTTGGACTCGGGGAGCAATCAGCCCCAGCATTTT.

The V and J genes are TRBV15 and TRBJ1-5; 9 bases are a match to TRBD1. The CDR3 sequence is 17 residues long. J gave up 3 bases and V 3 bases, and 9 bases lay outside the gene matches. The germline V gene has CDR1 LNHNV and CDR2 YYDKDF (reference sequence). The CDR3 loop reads CATSRPPGTGFNQPQHF. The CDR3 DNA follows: TGTGCCACCAGCAGGCCTCCCGGGACAGGGTTCAATCAGCCCCAGCATTTT.

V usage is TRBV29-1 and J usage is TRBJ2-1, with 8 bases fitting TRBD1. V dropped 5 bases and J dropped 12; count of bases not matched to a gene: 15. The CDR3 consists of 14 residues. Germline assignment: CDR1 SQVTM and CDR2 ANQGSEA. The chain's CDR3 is CSVNSDRVSGWQFF. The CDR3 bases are TGCAGCGTTAACTCGGACAGGGTGTCGGGTTGGCAGTTCTTC.

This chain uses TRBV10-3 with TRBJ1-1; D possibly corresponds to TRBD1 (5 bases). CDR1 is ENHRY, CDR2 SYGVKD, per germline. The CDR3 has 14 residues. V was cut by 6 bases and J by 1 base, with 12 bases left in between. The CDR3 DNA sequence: TGTGCCATCAGCGCCCCGACAGCGAACACTGAAGCTTTCTTT. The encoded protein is CAISAPTANTEAFF.

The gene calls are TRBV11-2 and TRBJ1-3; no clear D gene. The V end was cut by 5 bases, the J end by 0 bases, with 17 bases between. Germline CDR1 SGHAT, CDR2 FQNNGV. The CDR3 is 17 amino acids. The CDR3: CASSLFGQANSGNTIYF. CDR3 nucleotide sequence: TGTGCCAGCAGCCTTTTTGGGCAGGCTAACTCTGGAAACACCATATATTTT.

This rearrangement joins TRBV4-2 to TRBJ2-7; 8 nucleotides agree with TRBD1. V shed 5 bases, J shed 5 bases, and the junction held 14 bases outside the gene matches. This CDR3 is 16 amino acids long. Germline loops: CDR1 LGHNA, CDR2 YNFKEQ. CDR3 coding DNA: TGTGCCAGCAGCTTAGAGGGAGGCCAGGGGGCTCACGAGCAGTACTTC. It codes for CASSLEGGQGAHEQYF.

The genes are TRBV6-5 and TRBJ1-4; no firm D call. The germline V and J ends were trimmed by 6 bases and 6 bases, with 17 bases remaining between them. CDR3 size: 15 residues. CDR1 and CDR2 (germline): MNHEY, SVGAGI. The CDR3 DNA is TGTGCCAGCAGCTCCACATCCCCTAGGCATGAAAAACTGTTTTTT. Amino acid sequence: CASSSTSPRHEKLFF.

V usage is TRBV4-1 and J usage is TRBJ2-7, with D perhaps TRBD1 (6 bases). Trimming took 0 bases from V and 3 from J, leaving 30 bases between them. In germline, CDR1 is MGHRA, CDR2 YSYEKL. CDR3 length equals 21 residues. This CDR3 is CASSQEDPFGGRTGGGYEQYF. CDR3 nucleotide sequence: TGCGCCAGCAGCCAAGAGGATCCCTTTGGGGGCCGTACGGGCGGCGGCTACGAGCAGTACTTC.

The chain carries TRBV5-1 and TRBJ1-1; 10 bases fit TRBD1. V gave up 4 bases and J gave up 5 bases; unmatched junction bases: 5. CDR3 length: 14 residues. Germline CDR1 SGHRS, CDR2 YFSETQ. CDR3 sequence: CASSLRTGGTEAFF. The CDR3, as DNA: TGCGCCAGCAGCCTAAGGACAGGGGGGACTGAAGCTTTCTTT. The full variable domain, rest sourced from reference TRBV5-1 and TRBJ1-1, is KAGVTQTPRYLIKTRGQQVTLSCSPISGHRSVSWYQQTPGQGLQFLFEYFSETQRNKGNFPGRFSGRQFSNSRSEMNVSTLELGDSALYLCASSLRTGGTEAFFGQGTRLTVV.

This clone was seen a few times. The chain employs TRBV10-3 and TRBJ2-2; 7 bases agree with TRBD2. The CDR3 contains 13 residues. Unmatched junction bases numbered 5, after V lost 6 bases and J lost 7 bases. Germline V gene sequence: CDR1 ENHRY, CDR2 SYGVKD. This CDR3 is CAIRREINGELFF. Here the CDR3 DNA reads TGTGCCATCAGGCGGGAGATAAACGGGGAGCTGTTTTTT.

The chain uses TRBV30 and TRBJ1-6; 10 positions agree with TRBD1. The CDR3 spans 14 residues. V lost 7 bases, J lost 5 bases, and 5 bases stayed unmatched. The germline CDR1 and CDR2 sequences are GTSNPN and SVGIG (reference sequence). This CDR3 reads CASDRGGDNSPLHF. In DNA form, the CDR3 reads TGTGCCTCGGACAGGGGGGGGGATAATTCACCCCTCCACTTT.

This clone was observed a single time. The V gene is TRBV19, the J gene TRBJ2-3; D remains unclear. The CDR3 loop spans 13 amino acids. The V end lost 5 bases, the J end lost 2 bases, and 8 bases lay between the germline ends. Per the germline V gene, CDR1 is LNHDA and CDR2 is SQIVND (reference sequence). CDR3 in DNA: TGTGCCAGTAGTCCCTCACACACAGATACGCAGTATTTT. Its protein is CASSPSHTDTQYF.

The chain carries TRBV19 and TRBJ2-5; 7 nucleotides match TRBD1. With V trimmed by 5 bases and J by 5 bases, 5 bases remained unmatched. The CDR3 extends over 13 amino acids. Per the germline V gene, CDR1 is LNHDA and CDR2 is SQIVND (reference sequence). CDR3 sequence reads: CASSDKQGETQYF. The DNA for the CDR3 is TGTGCCAGTAGTGATAAACAGGGGGAGACCCAGTACTTC.

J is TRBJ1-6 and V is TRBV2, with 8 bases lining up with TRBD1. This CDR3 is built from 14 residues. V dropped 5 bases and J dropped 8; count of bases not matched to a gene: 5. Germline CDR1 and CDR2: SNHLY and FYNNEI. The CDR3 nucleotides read TGTGCCAGCAGTTACGGACAGGGAGATTCACCCCTCCACTTT. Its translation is CASSYGQGDSPLHF.

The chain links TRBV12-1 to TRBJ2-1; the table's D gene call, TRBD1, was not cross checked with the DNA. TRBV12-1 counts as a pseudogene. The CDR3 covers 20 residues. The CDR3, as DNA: TGTGCCAGCAGCTTTTATCCCGGCCATACCCGGACAGACTCCTACAATGAGCAGTTCTTC. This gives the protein CASSFYPGHTRTDSYNEQFF.

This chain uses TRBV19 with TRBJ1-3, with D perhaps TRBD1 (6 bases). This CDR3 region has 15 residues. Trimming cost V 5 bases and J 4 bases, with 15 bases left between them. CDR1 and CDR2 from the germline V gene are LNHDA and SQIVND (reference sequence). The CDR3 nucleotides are TGTGCCAGTAGTGCAAACCACAGGGACGGAAACACCATATATTTT. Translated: CASSANHRDGNTIYF.